What follows describes a single T cell receptor (beta chain). The antigen remains unidentified. The CDR3 extends over 14 amino acids. Germline V CDR1 and CDR2: KGHSH, LQKENI. V shed 0 bases and J shed 0 bases, with 6 bases lying between them. Naive CD8 cells lacked CD45RO, underwent positive selection for CCR7 and left out terminally differentiated effector memory CD45RA+ cells. Using immunoSEQ multiplex PCR, the repertoire was profiled, and TCRdb retains in-frame clones only, with some absent. The table has about 1.9 million clones, roughly 95% seen once. These data come from a study of shared clonotypes between healthy human individuals. Turning to the study itself: Donors had three CD4 naive, three CD4 memory, two CD8 naive and one CD8 memory plate apiece. Study-wide points: A handful of donors shared roughly 5% of their naive CD4 clonotypes. Naive subsets tended to show greater estimated richness than memory subsets. Blood alone was sampled, and tissue repertoires likely differ.

The genes are TRBV18 and TRBJ2-7; D may be TRBD2 (6 bases). Sequences were obtained from naive CD8+ T cells from PBMCs. The sequence derives from a man aged 18 to 30 in good health. Some clones in this sample may be carry-over from other donors' samples. The CDR3 DNA follows: TGTGCCAGCTCACCACCGGGACTCTCCTACGAGCAGTACTTC. It codes for CASSPPGLSYEQYF.